The next 32 T cell receptor beta chains were all read from a single sample in a study of blood T cells in healthy people across ages. The use of a sample-barcoded 5' primer and a J-beta primer mix characterized a second PCR of 7 to 11 cycles. TCRdb analysed the 5' RACE reads with MiXCR anew, one entry per CDR3 protein. The table records about 640,000 distinct CDR3 sequences, roughly 58% of them present only once. Sequencing used blood. The receptors derive from a man aged 55 to 69 in good health.

This clonotype has a handful of counts. The genes are TRBV10-3 and TRBJ2-7; 9 bases align to TRBD1. The CDR3 extends over 14 amino acids. The junction had 4 bases not matched to a gene; V was cut back by 4 bases and J by 3 bases. Germline V lookup: CDR1 ENHRY, CDR2 SYGVKD. The chain's CDR3 is CAISGKGQGYEQYF. The CDR3, as DNA: TGTGCCATCAGTGGGAAGGGACAGGGCTACGAGCAGTACTTC.

In its sample, this clonotype was seen a few times. The V gene is TRBV20-1, the J gene TRBJ2-7, with TRBD1 matching over 8 bases. With 5 bases clipped from V and 3 bases from J, the junction kept 3 bases outside the gene matches. This CDR3 has 12 amino acids. Germline V gives CDR1 DFQATT, CDR2 SNEGSKA (reference sequence). In DNA form, the CDR3 reads TGCAGTGCTTCCGGGACAGGCTACGAGCAGTACTTC. Protein product: CSASGTGYEQYF.

The chain carries TRBV4-1 and TRBJ1-5; possibly TRBD1 for D (5 bases). Germline CDR1 is MGHRA and CDR2 is YSYEKL. Trimming removed 6 bases from V and 1 base from J, with 16 bases in between. The CDR3 runs to 16 residues. CDR3 residues: CASSLGTDQSNQPQHF. Here the CDR3 DNA reads TGCGCCAGCAGTCTCGGGACCGACCAGAGCAATCAGCCCCAGCATTTT.

J is TRBJ2-7 and V is TRBV5-4; 13 bases match TRBD2. The CDR3 runs to 16 residues. J lost 6 bases, V lost 4 bases, and 10 bases had no gene match. CDR1 is SGHNT, CDR2 YYREEE, per germline (reference sequence). CDR3: CASSRGLAGTPGEQYF. CDR3 sequence (DNA): TGTGCCAGCAGCCGGGGACTAGCGGGGACTCCTGGCGAGCAGTACTTC.

The chain carries TRBV6-2 or TRBV6-3 and TRBJ1-1, with 7 positions matching TRBD1. V lost 9 bases, J lost 1 base, and 5 bases stayed unmatched. This CDR3 is built from 13 residues. CDR1 is MNHEY, CDR2 SVGEGT, per germline. The CDR3, as DNA: TGTGCCAGTAACGACAGGGCGAACACTGAAGCTTTCTTT. Residues: CASNDRANTEAFF.

V and J are TRBV18 and TRBJ2-3, with 13 bases fitting TRBD2. Germline CDR1 is KGHSH and CDR2 is LQKENI. V was clipped by 4 bases and J by 5 bases; unmatched bases: 6. This CDR3 comprises 16 residues. CDR3 DNA: TGTGCCAGCTCACTCCGGACTAGCGGGGGTGTAGATACGCAGTATTTT. This encodes CASSLRTSGGVDTQYF.

The J gene is TRBJ2-7, the V gene TRBV7-2, with D hard to call. V lost 3 bases, J lost 2 bases, and 11 bases lay in between. Germline V gene data show CDR1 as SGHTA and CDR2 as FQGNSA. The CDR3 is made up of 14 amino acids. This CDR3 is CASSFRQRAYEQYF. For the CDR3, the DNA is TGTGCCAGCAGCTTCAGGCAGAGAGCCTACGAGCAGTACTTC.

This chain connects TRBV10-3 to TRBJ2-5; 9 nucleotides agree with TRBD2. V was pared by 2 bases and J by 4 bases, with 20 bases of the junction left unmatched. This CDR3 has 20 amino acids. CDR1 is ENHRY and CDR2 is SYGVKD in the germline V gene. The CDR3 bases are TGTGCCATCAGTGAGATCTCCAACCCTAGCGCGGGGGGGTGGAGAGAGACCCAGTACTTC. Its translation is CAISEISNPSAGGWRETQYF.

The chain joins TRBV10-3 to TRBJ2-7; 10 bases fit TRBD1. The germline CDR1 and CDR2 sequences are ENHRY and SYGVKD. CDR3 length: 13 residues. V gave up 6 bases and J gave up 4 bases; unmatched junction bases: 3. CDR3 in amino acids: CAIRGTGAYEQYF. The CDR3 DNA sequence: TGTGCCATCAGGGGGACAGGGGCGTACGAGCAGTACTTC.

The rearrangement links TRBV7-9 to TRBJ1-2; D ambiguous. The germline CDR1 and CDR2 sequences are SEHNR and FQNEAQ (reference sequence). The ends were cut back, 3 bases at V and 3 bases at J, with 11 bases in the middle. The CDR3 contains 14 residues. Here the CDR3 DNA reads TGTGCCAGCAGCTTGCCGGGGATCGACTATGGCTACACCTTC. It translates to CASSLPGIDYGYTF.

The rearrangement joins TRBV6-1 to TRBJ1-4, with D possibly matching TRBD1 (6 bases). The CDR3 has 13 residues. V lost 11 bases to trimming and J lost 8 bases, with 18 bases between them. The germline V gene has CDR1 MNHNS and CDR2 SASEGT. CDR3 DNA sequence: TGTGCCGCCAGAAACAGGGACGGGGAAAAACTGTTTTTT. It translates to CAARNRDGEKLFF.

The V gene is TRBV5-1, the J gene TRBJ2-5, with TRBD2 matching over 10 bases. The CDR3 sequence is 17 residues long. V was clipped by 0 bases and J by 5 bases; unmatched bases: 10. Germline V gene lookup returns CDR1 SGHRS and CDR2 YFSETQ. The CDR3 reads CASSLAMVAGGMETQYF. The CDR3 DNA reads as TGCGCCAGCAGCTTGGCCATGGTAGCGGGGGGCATGGAGACCCAGTACTTC.

V usage is TRBV5-1 and J usage is TRBJ2-5; D might be TRBD2 (6 bases). Germline CDR1 and CDR2: SGHRS and YFSETQ. V lost 0 bases to trimming and J lost 5 bases, with 17 bases between them. CDR3 length equals 16 residues. CDR3 residues: CASSLAGTALGETQYF. The CDR3 region has the DNA TGCGCCAGCAGCTTGGCCGGGACTGCGCTTGGGGAGACCCAGTACTTC.

In this sample, this clonotype turned up a few times. The J gene is TRBJ1-1, the V gene TRBV2; 7 bases line up with TRBD1. The CDR3 covers 12 residues. Germline CDR1 reads SNHLY; CDR2 reads FYNNEI. The ends lost 3 bases at V and 6 bases at J; junction bases unmatched: 1. The CDR3 region is CASSDDRAEAFF. The CDR3 DNA reads TGTGCCAGCAGTGACGACAGGGCTGAAGCTTTCTTT.

The chain carries TRBV5-1 and TRBJ2-3; D remains ambiguous. V was cut by 0 bases and J by 5 bases, with 13 bases left in between. Looked up from germline, CDR1 is SGHRS and CDR2 is YFSETQ. This CDR3 has 15 amino acids. The CDR3 loop reads CASSLEGRRGDTQYF. DNA of the CDR3: TGCGCCAGCAGCTTGGAAGGTCGACGAGGAGATACGCAGTATTTT.

The CDR3 DNA reads as TGTGCCAGCAGTGGCGGACAGTACCAAGAGACCCAGTACTTC. Amino acids: CASSGGQYQETQYF. The chain uses TRBV6-1 and TRBJ2-5, with D possibly being TRBD1 (6 bases). CDR1 is MNHNS, CDR2 SASEGT, per germline. CDR3 length: 14 residues. V lost 4 bases, J lost 0 bases, and 9 bases lay in between.

For this clonotype: One base away lies a much larger clone, so this may be a sequencing read error. The chain carries TRBV15 and TRBJ1-1; D is possibly TRBD1 (6 bases). From germline, CDR1 is LNHNV and CDR2 YYDKDF (reference sequence). The CDR3 has 15 amino acids. The germline V and J ends were trimmed by 0 bases and 10 bases, with 18 bases remaining between them. CDR3 DNA: TGTGCCACCAGCAGAGAGTTCGTTGGGGAGACAGGAGCTTTCTTT. It translates to CATSREFVGETGAFF.

For this clonotype: It may be a read error: a sequence one base away is much more abundant. J is TRBJ2-1 and V is TRBV7-2; 11 bases fit TRBD1. Germline V gene data show CDR1 as SGHTA and CDR2 as FQGNSA. There are 15 residues in the CDR3. CDR3 sequence: CASSIGQGAYNGQFF. Here the CDR3 DNA reads TGTGCCAGCAGCATCGGACAGGGGGCTTACAATGGGCAGTTCTTC.

A few counts support this clonotype. V gene TRBV12-3 or TRBV12-4 combines with J gene TRBJ2-5; TRBD1 matches 8 bases. The CDR3 consists of 15 residues. With V trimmed by 3 bases and J by 4 bases, 7 bases remained unmatched. The CDR3 nucleotides are TGTGCCAGCAGTTTGGGAGACAGGGGTGGAGAGACCCAGTACTTC. Protein: CASSLGDRGGETQYF.

This clonotype was picked up a small number of times. This chain joins TRBV6-5 and TRBJ1-1, with 10 bases fitting TRBD1. This CDR3 has 15 amino acids. V lost 6 bases, J lost 5 bases, and 9 bases stayed unmatched. CDR1 MNHEY and CDR2 SVGAGI come from the germline V gene. The CDR3 reads CASRRQGAVRTEAFF. In DNA, the CDR3 is TGTGCCAGCAGGAGACAGGGGGCGGTGAGAACTGAAGCTTTCTTT.

This clonotype was observed a few times. CDR3: CSAKAGGYNEQFF. The CDR3 nucleotides read TGCAGTGCTAAGGCGGGGGGATACAATGAGCAGTTCTTC. The V and J genes are TRBV20-1 and TRBJ2-1, with 8 bases lining up with TRBD2. This CDR3 is 13 amino acids long. The trim removed 4 bases at V and 4 bases at J, leaving 3 bases unmatched. CDR1 and CDR2 from the germline V gene are DFQATT and SNEGSKA (reference sequence).

The chain employs TRBV20-1 and TRBJ2-6; D gene unclear. The length of the CDR3 is 14 residues. From germline, CDR1 is DFQATT and CDR2 SNEGSKA (reference sequence). Trimming took off 5 bases at V and 0 bases at J, with 8 bases between the two ends. The CDR3 spells CSAADGSGANVLTF. The DNA for the CDR3 is TGCAGTGCTGCAGACGGCTCTGGGGCCAACGTCCTGACTTTC.

The chain employs TRBV5-1 and TRBJ2-2; no reliable D call. The CDR3 totals 15 residues. Germline lookup yields CDR1 SGHRS and CDR2 YFSETQ. Trimming took off 2 bases at V and 6 bases at J, with 14 bases between the two ends. CDR3 loop: CASSLSDSSSGELFF. The CDR3 nucleotides read TGCGCCAGCAGCTTATCCGATTCCTCTTCCGGGGAGCTGTTTTTT.

A note on this clonotype: One junction end disagrees with the germline gene, perhaps due to a read error. This rearrangement joins TRBV10-3 to TRBJ2-2, with D uncertain. CDR3 length equals 13 residues. The germline V gene encodes CDR1 ENHRY and CDR2 SYGVKD. In DNA, the CDR3 is TGTGCCACCAGTGAGTCGAACACCGGGGAGCTGTTTTTT. Protein sequence: CATSESNTGELFF.

The CDR3 protein is CSAPLAAGTDTQYF. The DNA for the CDR3 is TGCAGTGCACCACTAGCGGCGGGCACAGATACGCAGTATTTT. The chain couples TRBV20-1 to TRBJ2-3; TRBD2 agrees at 8 bases. The CDR3 runs 14 residues. Germline CDR1 DFQATT, CDR2 SNEGSKA (reference sequence). The junction had 6 bases not matched to a gene; V was cut back by 6 bases and J by 1 base.

The CDR3 DNA reads as TGTGCCAGCAGTGATAGGGGGCTAGCGGGGGGAGCCAAAAACATTCAGTACTTC. It is translated as CASSDRGLAGGAKNIQYF. The rearrangement uses TRBV6-1 and TRBJ2-4; 11 nucleotides align to TRBD2. The junction had 7 bases not matched to a gene; V was cut back by 3 bases and J by 0 bases. Per the germline V gene, CDR1 is MNHNS and CDR2 is SASEGT. The CDR3 totals 18 residues.

The chain combines TRBV20-1 with TRBJ1-5; 7 positions agree with TRBD1. Germline V lookup: CDR1 DFQATT, CDR2 SNEGSKA (reference sequence). The CDR3 covers 13 residues. Trimming at V came to 2 bases and at J to 7 bases, leaving 5 bases not matched to a gene. CDR3 amino acids: CSARPGQLQPQHF. Here the CDR3 DNA reads TGCAGTGCTAGACCGGGACAGTTGCAGCCCCAGCATTTT.

The DNA of the CDR3 is TGTGCCAGCAGCTTTAGAGGGAATAGCAATCAGCCCCAGCATTTT. Translation gives CASSFRGNSNQPQHF. This chain connects TRBV7-2 to TRBJ1-5; D gene uncertain. Germline CDR1 is SGHTA and CDR2 is FQGNSA. V was pared by 3 bases and J by 0 bases, with 9 bases between. The CDR3 runs to 15 residues.

The CDR3 sequence is CSVTRTGNYEQYF. As DNA, the CDR3 is TGCAGCGTTACCCGGACAGGGAACTACGAGCAGTACTTC. The chain links TRBV29-1 to TRBJ2-7, with 8 bases lining up with TRBD1. Germline loops: CDR1 SQVTM, CDR2 ANQGSEA. The CDR3 is 13 residues long. The V and J ends lost 5 bases and 3 bases, in that order; junction bases with no gene match: 6.

The chain has TRBV4-2 and TRBJ2-7; D unresolved. Germline assignment: CDR1 LGHNA and CDR2 YNFKEQ. This CDR3 region has 15 residues. The V end was cut by 0 bases, the J end by 0 bases, with 9 bases between. The DNA for the CDR3 is TGTGCCAGCAGCCAAGAAACAGACACCTCCTACGAGCAGTACTTC. It encodes CASSQETDTSYEQYF.

The chain combines TRBV9 with TRBJ2-1; TRBD2 matches at 10 bases. The CDR3 length is 16 residues. V dropped 4 bases and J dropped 4; count of bases not matched to a gene: 8. Germline loops: CDR1 SGDLS, CDR2 YYNGEE. This CDR3 reads CASSSRIAGGYNEQFF. CDR3 in DNA: TGTGCCAGCAGCTCCAGGATAGCGGGGGGATACAATGAGCAGTTCTTC. Filled out from reference TRBV9 and TRBJ2-1, the complete variable domain reads DSGVTQTPKHLITATGQRVTLRCSPRSGDLSVYWYQQSLDQGLQFLIQYYNGEERAKGNILERFSAQQFPDLHSELNLSSLELGDSALYFCASSSRIAGGYNEQFFGPGTRLTVL.

The rearrangement links TRBV11-2 to TRBJ2-7, with TRBD1 identical over 8 bases. The trim removed 5 bases at V and 4 bases at J, leaving 7 bases unmatched. The germline CDR1 and CDR2 sequences are SGHAT and FQNNGV. This CDR3 has 14 residues. For the CDR3, the DNA is TGTGCCAGCAGCCACCCAGGGGGCGTTTACGAGCAGTACTTC. It codes for CASSHPGGVYEQYF.